Reported below is one T cell receptor beta chain. This entry is derived from a study of blood T cell repertoires in COVID-19. J lost 0 bases, V lost 4 bases, and 12 bases had no gene match. CDR1 is SGHRS, CDR2 YFSETQ, per germline. CDR3 length: 17 amino acids. Using immunoSEQ multiplex PCR, the repertoire was profiled, and TCRdb retains in-frame clones only, with some absent. The sample holds approximately 670,000 clones, about 87% seen once. The origin of this receptor is a woman under 30 with acute or convalescent COVID-19. The V and J genes are TRBV5-1 and TRBJ1-1, with TRBD1 matching over 7 bases. Sequenced material: peripheral blood. CDR3 protein: CASSARGSSGMNTEAFF. Written as DNA, the CDR3 is TGCGCCAGCAGCGCCAGGGGGAGTTCTGGCATGAACACTGAAGCTTTCTTT.